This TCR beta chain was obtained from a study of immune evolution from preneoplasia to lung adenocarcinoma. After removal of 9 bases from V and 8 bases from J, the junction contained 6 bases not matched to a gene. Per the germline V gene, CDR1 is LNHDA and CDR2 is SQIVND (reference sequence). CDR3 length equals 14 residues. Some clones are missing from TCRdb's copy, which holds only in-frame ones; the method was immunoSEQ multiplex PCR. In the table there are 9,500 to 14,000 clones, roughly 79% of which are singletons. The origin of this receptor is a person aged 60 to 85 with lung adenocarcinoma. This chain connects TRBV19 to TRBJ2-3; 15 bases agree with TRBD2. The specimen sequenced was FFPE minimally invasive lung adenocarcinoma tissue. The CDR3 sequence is CASGTSGRRATQYF. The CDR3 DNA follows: TGTGCCAGCGGGACTAGCGGGAGGAGAGCTACGCAGTATTTT.